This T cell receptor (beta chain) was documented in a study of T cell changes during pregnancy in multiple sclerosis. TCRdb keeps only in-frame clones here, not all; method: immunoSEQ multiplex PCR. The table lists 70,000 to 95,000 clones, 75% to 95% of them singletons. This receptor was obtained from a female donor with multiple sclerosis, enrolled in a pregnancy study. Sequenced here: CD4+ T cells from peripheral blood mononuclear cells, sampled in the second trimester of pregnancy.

The CDR3 bases are TGTGCCAGCAGCTTAGGGGACTCCCAATATAACCTCCACTTT. It translates to CASSLGDSQYNLHF. The V and J genes are TRBV11-2 and TRBJ1-6; D is perhaps TRBD1 (5 bases). Germline V gives CDR1 SGHAT, CDR2 FQNNGV. The V gene lost 1 base and the J gene lost 15 bases, with 16 bases spanning the gap. The CDR3 spans 14 residues.